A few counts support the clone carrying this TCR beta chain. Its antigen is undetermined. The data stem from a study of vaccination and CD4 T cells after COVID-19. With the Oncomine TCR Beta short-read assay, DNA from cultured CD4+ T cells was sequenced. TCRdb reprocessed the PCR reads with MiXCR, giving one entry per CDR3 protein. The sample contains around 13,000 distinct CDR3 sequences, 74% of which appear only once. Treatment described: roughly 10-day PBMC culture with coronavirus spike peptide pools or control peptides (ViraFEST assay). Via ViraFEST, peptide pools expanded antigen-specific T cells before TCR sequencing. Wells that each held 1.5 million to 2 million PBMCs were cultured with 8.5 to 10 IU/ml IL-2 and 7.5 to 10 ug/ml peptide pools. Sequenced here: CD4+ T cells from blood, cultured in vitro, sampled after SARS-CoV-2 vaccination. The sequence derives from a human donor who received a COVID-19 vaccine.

The CDR3 here is CASSERHHPTPYYGYTF. The CDR3 DNA reads TGTGCCAGCAGTGAGAGACACCATCCGACCCCGTATTATGGCTACACCTTC. This chain connects TRBV2 to TRBJ1-2, with D unclear. The CDR3 covers 17 residues. In germline, CDR1 is SNHLY, CDR2 FYNNEI. V was trimmed by 3 bases and J by 5 bases, leaving 22 bases between them.